The 30 T cell receptor beta chains below were found in one sample sequenced in a study of shared clonotypes between healthy human individuals (dated by TCRdb to between 2020 and 2021). Libraries were built with the immunoSEQ multiplex PCR assay. TCRdb re-hosts the immuneACCESS table, in-frame sequences only. Its copies lack some clones; in the studies checked, an unresolved V gene accounts for under half of them, and the cause for the rest is not known. Present in this sample are about 340,000 clones, about 73% of which were seen just once. Jointly, the top ten make up under 11% of the sample. Sequencing was carried out using memory CD4+ T cells sorted from blood. The intended sense of this specimen's cell subset or site label: CD45RA-negative fraction. The receptors stem from a man aged 30 to 45 in good health.

The chain joins TRBV4-2 to TRBJ2-3; D unresolved. V lost 4 bases to trimming and J lost 3 bases, with 11 bases between them. CDR1 is LGHNA and CDR2 is YNFKEQ in the germline V gene. The CDR3 has 14 amino acids. The CDR3 protein is CASSRAFRTDTQYF. The DNA of the CDR3 is TGTGCCAGCAGCCGGGCCTTCCGGACAGATACGCAGTATTTT.

This chain joins TRBV2 and TRBJ2-2; 10 bases line up with TRBD2. This CDR3 spans 16 amino acids. V was pared by 3 bases and J by 4 bases, with 5 bases of the junction left unmatched. Germline V gene lookup returns CDR1 SNHLY and CDR2 FYNNEI. This chain's CDR3 is CASSDRSGRPTGELFF. CDR3 DNA: TGTGCCAGCAGTGACCGTAGCGGGAGGCCCACCGGGGAGCTGTTTTTT.

V usage is TRBV5-8 and J usage is TRBJ2-7; no clear D gene. CDR3 size: 14 residues. From germline, CDR1 is SGHTS and CDR2 YDEGEE. The V and J ends lost 3 bases and 2 bases respectively, with 12 bases between them. The CDR3 loop reads CASSSFTATYEQYF. Written as DNA, the CDR3 is TGTGCCAGCAGCTCGTTTACAGCTACCTACGAGCAGTACTTC.

This clone has a count of ten or more. This chain uses TRBV2 with TRBJ2-7, with 8 bases aligning to TRBD1. The CDR3 spans 14 residues. Germline-derived CDR1 and CDR2 are SNHLY and FYNNEI. Losses at the gene ends were 6 bases for V and 7 bases for J; bases not matched to a gene: 11. CDR3 residues: CASRAGTGMGEQYF. The CDR3 DNA follows: TGTGCCAGCAGGGCCGGGACAGGAATGGGTGAGCAGTACTTC. The whole variable domain, remainder taken from reference TRBV2 and TRBJ2-7, is EPEVTQTPSHQVTQMGQEVILRCVPISNHLYFYWYRQILGQKVEFLVSFYNNEISEKSEIFDDQFSVERPDGSNFTLKIRSTKLEDSAMYFCASRAGTGMGEQYFGPGTRLTVT.

The V gene is TRBV6-6, the J gene TRBJ1-4; 7 bases map to TRBD1. Per the germline V gene, CDR1 is MNHNY and CDR2 is SVGAGI (reference sequence). The V and J ends lost 2 bases and 12 bases, in that order; junction bases with no gene match: 6. This CDR3 comprises 13 residues. CDR3 nucleotides: TGTGCCAGCAGTTACGGGGCAGGGGGTGAACTGTTTTTT. This codes for CASSYGAGGELFF.

The chain is built from TRBV2 and TRBJ2-2; D unresolved. The CDR3 sequence is 14 residues long. Germline CDR1 and CDR2: SNHLY and FYNNEI. With 0 bases removed from V and 4 bases from J, the gap between germline ends came to 6 bases. CDR3 nucleotide sequence: TGTGCCAGCAGTGAAGCTTACCGCACCGGGGAGCTGTTTTTT. Its protein is CASSEAYRTGELFF.

This clone has just one count. This chain links TRBV28 with TRBJ1-5, with unresolved D. This CDR3 contains 12 residues. V shed 3 bases and J shed 10 bases, with 10 bases lying between them. Per germline, CDR1 MDHEN and CDR2 SYDVKM. The CDR3 nucleotides read TGTGCCAGCAGTTTCGCGGGCCTTCCCCAGCATTTT. It codes for CASSFAGLPQHF. Variable domain in full (rest from reference TRBV28 and TRBJ1-5): DVKVTQSSRYLVKRTGEKVFLECVQDMDHENMFWYRQDPGLGLRLIYFSYDVKMKEKGDIPEGYSVSREKKERFSLILESASTNQTSMYLCASSFAGLPQHFGDGTRLSIL.

This CDR3 is CASSKVSPSTSYNEQFF. CDR3 coding DNA: TGTGCCAGCAGCAAAGTATCTCCTAGTACCTCCTACAATGAGCAGTTCTTC. V is TRBV21-1 and J is TRBJ2-1; the table's D gene call, TRBD2, was not cross checked with the DNA. TRBV21-1 is a pseudogene locus. The CDR3 consists of 17 residues.

This rearrangement joins TRBV29-1 to TRBJ2-5, with a possible D match to TRBD2 (5 bases). Germline V gives CDR1 SQVTM, CDR2 ANQGSEA. This CDR3 spans 12 amino acids. The V gene lost 5 bases and the J gene lost 5 bases, with 12 bases spanning the gap. The CDR3 loop is CSVIRGGETQYF. The CDR3 nucleotides read TGCAGCGTTATCCGGGGTGGGGAGACCCAGTACTTC. The variable domain in full, with the rest retrieved from reference TRBV29-1 and TRBJ2-5, is SAVISQKPSRDICQRGTSLTIQCQVDSQVTMMFWYRQQPGQSLTLIATANQGSEATYESGFVIDKFPISRPNLTFSTLTVSNMSPEDSSIYLCSVIRGGETQYFGPGTRLLVL.

V and J are TRBV19 and TRBJ2-3; 7 nucleotides align to TRBD2. Per germline, CDR1 LNHDA and CDR2 SQIVND (reference sequence). The CDR3 consists of 13 residues. V shed 8 bases and J 2 bases; nucleotides not matched to a gene: 4. This CDR3 reads CASSAGLTDTQYF. CDR3 in DNA: TGTGCCAGTTCAGCGGGACTCACAGATACGCAGTATTTT.

About this clone itself: Other DNA sequences of this sample code for an identical CDR3. This chain connects TRBV2 to TRBJ2-3, with 8 bases fitting TRBD2. With 9 bases clipped from V and 1 base from J, the junction kept 3 bases outside the gene matches. Per the germline V gene, CDR1 is SNHLY and CDR2 is FYNNEI. This CDR3 has 13 amino acids. CDR3 nucleotide sequence: TGTGCCAGTGGACTAGCCGGCACAGATACGCAGTATTTT. Its protein product is CASGLAGTDTQYF.

The chain carries TRBV5-6 and TRBJ2-5; D is ambiguous. The germline CDR1 and CDR2 sequences are SGHDT and YYEEEE. The CDR3 spans 13 residues. V was clipped by 2 bases and J by 1 base, with 6 bases between them. As DNA, the CDR3 is TGTGCCAGCAGCTTCGGCGGCCAAGAGACCCAGTACTTC. Amino acids: CASSFGGQETQYF. The whole variable domain, filled in from reference TRBV5-6 and TRBJ2-5, reads DAGVTQSPTHLIKTRGQQVTLRCSPKSGHDTVSWYQQALGQGPQFIFQYYEEEERQRGNFPDRFSGHQFPNYSSELNVNALLLGDSALYLCASSFGGQETQYFGPGTRLLVL.

V is TRBV5-8 and J is TRBJ2-1; 9 bases match TRBD2. The CDR3 is 18 residues long. Trimming at V came to 0 bases and at J to 1 base, leaving 8 bases not matched to a gene. The germline gives CDR1 SGHTS, CDR2 YDEGEE. CDR3 loop: CASSLVGTSKVSYNEQFF. The DNA of the CDR3 is TGTGCCAGCAGCTTGGTCGGGACTAGCAAAGTATCCTACAATGAGCAGTTCTTC.

This clone was picked up a small number of times. The chain recombines TRBV9 with TRBJ1-2; D is undetermined. There are 14 residues in the CDR3. Trimming removed 0 bases at V and 7 bases at J, with 13 bases between. Germline V lookup: CDR1 SGDLS, CDR2 YYNGEE. CDR3 sequence reads: CASSVVGLGVGYTF. The CDR3 DNA reads TGTGCCAGCAGCGTAGTAGGTCTTGGGGTTGGCTACACCTTC.

CDR3 in DNA: TGTGCCACGGAAGAAGCAGGGACTAGCGAAGAGACCCAGTACTTC. It translates to CATEEAGTSEETQYF. J is TRBJ2-5 and V is TRBV21-1; the D call TRBD2 from the table was never checked on the DNA. TRBV21-1 is a recognized pseudogene. The CDR3 is 15 residues long.

The J gene is TRBJ2-1, the V gene TRBV7-9; 7 bases fit TRBD2. Germline-derived CDR1 and CDR2 are SEHNR and FQNEAQ (reference sequence). This CDR3 comprises 15 residues. V lost 5 bases, J lost 1 base, and 5 bases stayed unmatched. CDR3 region: CASSRYGGSYNEQFF. CDR3 nucleotides: TGTGCCAGCAGCCGGTACGGGGGGTCCTACAATGAGCAGTTCTTC.

This clone came up many times. V gene TRBV7-6 combines with J gene TRBJ2-7; 13 bases line up with TRBD2. The CDR3 extends over 16 amino acids. Trimming removed 5 bases from V and 5 bases from J; junction bases left unmatched: 9. Germline V gene lookup returns CDR1 SGHVS and CDR2 FNYEAQ. The CDR3 DNA sequence: TGTGCCAGCAGCCCCTCGCGGACTAGCGGGAGTCACGAGCAGTACTTC. Amino acid sequence: CASSPSRTSGSHEQYF.

This clone was seen just once. The V call is TRBV7-2, the J call TRBJ2-1, with D perhaps TRBD2 (5 bases). V was clipped by 5 bases and J by 6 bases, with 14 bases between them. CDR3 length: 14 amino acids. The germline V gene has CDR1 SGHTA and CDR2 FQGNSA. In nucleotides, the CDR3 is TGTGCCAGCAGCAAAGAGGGCCGAAGCAATGAGCAGTTCTTC. It codes for CASSKEGRSNEQFF.

This sequence joins TRBV30 and TRBJ1-2, with D unresolved. This CDR3 comprises 13 residues. Looked up from germline, CDR1 is GTSNPN and CDR2 is SVGIG (reference sequence). V shed 3 bases and J shed 4 bases, with 12 bases lying between them. The CDR3 is CAWRGHAFYGYTF. CDR3 sequence (DNA): TGTGCCTGGAGAGGGCATGCTTTCTATGGCTACACCTTC.

With respect to this clone: Other nucleotide sequences from this sample produce the same CDR3. The rearrangement uses TRBV5-1 and TRBJ2-3; D is perhaps TRBD1 (5 bases). This CDR3 has 14 residues. The V gene lost 0 bases and the J gene lost 2 bases, with 7 bases spanning the gap. In germline, CDR1 is SGHRS, CDR2 YFSETQ. CDR3 in amino acids: CASSLGQTTDTQYF. CDR3 nucleotides: TGCGCCAGCAGCTTGGGACAGACCACAGATACGCAGTATTTT.

This clone was observed a few times. This sequence joins TRBV19 and TRBJ2-1, with TRBD1 as a possible D gene (7 bases). CDR1 is LNHDA and CDR2 is SQIVND in the germline V gene (reference sequence). The V gene lost 6 bases and the J gene lost 0 bases, with 15 bases spanning the gap. The CDR3 length is 16 residues. The CDR3 sequence: CASRKGAGSSYNEQFF. In DNA form, the CDR3 reads TGTGCCAGTAGAAAGGGGGCGGGAAGCTCCTACAATGAGCAGTTCTTC.

The V call is TRBV6-1, the J call TRBJ2-2; D is unclear. Germline assignment: CDR1 MNHNS and CDR2 SASEGT. The CDR3 sequence is 15 residues long. V was clipped by 6 bases and J by 5 bases, with 16 bases between them. The CDR3 region is CASRQTRTITGELFF. The CDR3 bases are TGTGCCAGCAGGCAAACGAGGACGATTACCGGGGAGCTGTTTTTT.

The chain links TRBV19 to TRBJ2-1; D gene unclear. The CDR3 runs 13 residues. With 4 bases removed from V and 9 bases from J, the gap between germline ends came to 13 bases. Looked up from germline, CDR1 is LNHDA and CDR2 is SQIVND (reference sequence). CDR3 sequence reads: CASSTAPGGEQFF. The CDR3 nucleotides read TGTGCCAGTAGTACGGCTCCCGGCGGTGAGCAGTTCTTC.

The V gene is TRBV29-1, the J gene TRBJ1-5; D not resolved. Trimming stripped 6 bases from V and 4 bases from J, with 13 bases between. There are 13 residues in the CDR3. CDR1 and CDR2 (germline): SQVTM, ANQGSEA. The CDR3 bases are TGCAGCGTCAGTTCCGGGCTAAATCAGCCCCAGCATTTT. This gives the protein CSVSSGLNQPQHF.

This chain joins TRBV5-1 and TRBJ1-1; tentative D call: TRBD1 (6 bases). The CDR3 sequence is 16 residues long. Germline CDR1 and CDR2: SGHRS and YFSETQ. Trimming pared 4 bases from V and 1 base from J, leaving 17 bases between. The CDR3 DNA follows: TGCGCCAGCAGCCCGCTAGGGGGGCTCGCGAACACTGAAGCTTTCTTT. Protein product: CASSPLGGLANTEAFF. Full variable domain (missing parts from reference TRBV5-1 and TRBJ1-1): KAGVTQTPRYLIKTRGQQVTLSCSPISGHRSVSWYQQTPGQGLQFLFEYFSETQRNKGNFPGRFSGRQFSNSRSEMNVSTLELGDSALYLCASSPLGGLANTEAFFGQGTRLTVV.

This rearrangement joins TRBV4-3 to TRBJ1-2, with 7 bases aligning to TRBD1. The CDR3 consists of 15 residues. Germline CDR1 and CDR2: LGHNA and YSLEER. The J segment lost 5 bases and the V segment lost 3 bases, leaving 9 bases of the junction unmatched. In DNA form, the CDR3 reads TGCGCCAGCAGCCAGAGACAGGGCCTAAGGTATGGCTACACCTTC. This translates into CASSQRQGLRYGYTF.

The chain couples TRBV19 to TRBJ1-3; D gene unclear. Trimming took off 7 bases at V and 0 bases at J, with 7 bases between the two ends. This CDR3 spans 13 amino acids. Germline V gene data show CDR1 as LNHDA and CDR2 as SQIVND (reference sequence). The CDR3 DNA is TGTGCCAGTAACCAGAACTCTGGAAACACCATATATTTT. Amino acid sequence: CASNQNSGNTIYF.

The rearrangement joins TRBV4-3 to TRBJ2-6; 9 nucleotides align to TRBD2. CDR1 is LGHNA, CDR2 YSLEER, per germline. The V segment lost 0 bases and the J segment 0 bases; nucleotides outside the gene matches: 3. The CDR3 spans 18 residues. CDR3 loop: CASSQEAGGSSGANVLTF. CDR3 in DNA: TGCGCCAGCAGCCAAGAAGCGGGAGGCTCCTCTGGGGCCAACGTCCTGACTTTC.

The V and J genes are TRBV5-5 and TRBJ2-2; TRBD1 agrees at 8 bases. V dropped 4 bases and J dropped 7; count of bases not matched to a gene: 15. Per the germline V gene, CDR1 is SGHKS and CDR2 is YYEKEE (reference sequence). The CDR3 is 17 residues long. DNA for the CDR3: TGTGCCAGCAGCCTGCGGCCGCAGGGGGCAACGGGCGGGGAGCTGTTTTTT. This codes for CASSLRPQGATGGELFF.

Many counts were recorded for this clone. This sequence joins TRBV7-2 and TRBJ2-7; D is unclear. Deletions cut 5 bases from V and 3 bases from J, with 5 bases between. CDR3 length: 11 amino acids. Looked up from germline, CDR1 is SGHTA and CDR2 is FQGNSA. The CDR3 coding sequence is TGTGCCAGCAGCCCCGGCTACGAGCAGTACTTC. As protein: CASSPGYEQYF.